Each of the 14 T cell receptor beta chains below was sequenced from the same sample in a study of T-cell reconstitution after alpha-beta-depleted transplantation in children. This sample's TCRbeta library carried unique molecular identifier barcodes. TCRdb reprocessed the PCR reads via MiXCR and lists one record per CDR3 protein. The top ten clones hold 35% to 40% of a sample with 450,000 to 700,000 distinct CDR3 sequences, roughly 27% of them seen once. This sample comprised PBMCs, obtained before TCRalphabeta/CD19-depleted stem cell transplant. These receptors were taken from a boy in the first two years of life with Wiskott-Aldrich syndrome, due to receive a stem cell transplant.

This chain joins TRBV6-1 and TRBJ2-1, with TRBD2 identical over 16 bases. The ends lost 8 bases at V and 2 bases at J; junction bases unmatched: 6. The CDR3 runs 17 residues. Germline CDR1 and CDR2: MNHNS and SASEGT. The CDR3 DNA follows: TGTGCCAGCCTGGGGACTAGCGGGAGGGCGCCCTACAATGAGCAGTTCTTC. It translates to CASLGTSGRAPYNEQFF.

In this sample, this clonotype turned up many times. The chain uses TRBV27 and TRBJ1-6; D not certain. CDR1 MNHEY and CDR2 SMNVEV come from the germline V gene (reference sequence). Trimming removed 0 bases at V and 1 base at J, with 7 bases between. There are 16 residues in the CDR3. The CDR3 here is CASSLSSRSYNSPLHF. CDR3 DNA sequence: TGTGCCAGCAGTTTATCGAGTAGGTCCTATAATTCACCCCTCCACTTT.

This clonotype was detected a few times. J is TRBJ2-1 and V is TRBV5-6, with 7 bases identical to TRBD1. Germline V CDR1 and CDR2: SGHDT, YYEEEE. The J segment lost 4 bases and the V segment lost 4 bases, leaving 11 bases of the junction unmatched. The CDR3 consists of 16 residues. DNA of the CDR3: TGTGCCAGCAGCCTGGCCTGGGGACAGAGTTACAATGAGCAGTTCTTC. The encoded protein is CASSLAWGQSYNEQFF.

This chain joins TRBV20-1 and TRBJ2-5, with TRBD1 identical over 7 bases. The V gene end was trimmed by 2 bases and the J gene end by 4 bases; junction bases not matched to a gene: 4. Germline CDR1 is DFQATT and CDR2 is SNEGSKA (reference sequence). The CDR3 is 13 amino acids. In DNA, the CDR3 is TGCAGTGCTAGAATGCCAGGGGGAGAGACCCAGTACTTC. Translating it yields CSARMPGGETQYF.

The chain combines TRBV14 with TRBJ2-3; no definite D call. V was cut by 2 bases and J by 2 bases, with 5 bases left in between. The CDR3 runs 13 residues. Germline CDR1 and CDR2: SGHDN and FVKESK. The CDR3 DNA is TGTGCCAGCAGCCAACACGTCACAGATACGCAGTATTTT. As protein: CASSQHVTDTQYF.

This clonotype was recorded many times. The rearrangement uses TRBV4-2 and TRBJ2-1, with 10 bases matching TRBD2. After removal of 1 base from V and 7 bases from J, the junction contained 13 bases not matched to a gene. Germline values: CDR1 LGHNA, CDR2 YNFKEQ. This CDR3 is built from 18 residues. The CDR3, as DNA: TGTGCCAGCAGCCAAGTAGTACTAGCGGGACCGACTAGAAATGAGCAGTTCTTC. Its translation: CASSQVVLAGPTRNEQFF.

V usage is TRBV20-1 and J usage is TRBJ2-3; 14 bases line up with TRBD2. This CDR3 is built from 16 residues. In germline, CDR1 is DFQATT, CDR2 SNEGSKA (reference sequence). The J segment lost 1 base and the V segment lost 6 bases, leaving 6 bases of the junction unmatched. CDR3: CSAGTSGRWGTDTQYF. CDR3 in DNA: TGCAGTGCGGGGACTAGCGGGAGATGGGGCACAGATACGCAGTATTTT.

V is TRBV12-3 or TRBV12-4 and J is TRBJ2-3, with 7 nucleotides matching TRBD2. CDR3 length equals 16 residues. V was clipped by 7 bases and J by 2 bases; unmatched bases: 12. As DNA, the CDR3 is TGTGCCAGCATTGGCGGGAGAGGTCGCAACACAGATACGCAGTATTTT. Its translation: CASIGGRGRNTDTQYF.

The chain has TRBV21-1 and TRBJ2-7. TRBV21-1 is given as a pseudogene. The CDR3 is 16 amino acids. CDR3 nucleotides: TGTGCCAGCAGCAAAGAAGGAGTAGGTTCGGACTACGAGCAGTACTTC. Its protein product is CASSKEGVGSDYEQYF.

Concerning this clonotype: The junction departs from the called germline gene at one end, perhaps through a read error. This chain links TRBV10-3 with TRBJ2-2, with 14 positions matching TRBD2. The length of the CDR3 is 18 residues. Germline lookup yields CDR1 ENHRY and CDR2 SYGVKD. The CDR3 spells CAISGLAGGFANTGELFF. CDR3 DNA: TGTGCCATCAGTGGACTAGCGGGAGGGTTCGCGAACACCGGGGAGCTTTTTTTT.

V and J are TRBV20-1 and TRBJ1-1; D unresolved. Trimming took 2 bases from V and 2 from J, leaving 15 bases between them. The germline gives CDR1 DFQATT, CDR2 SNEGSKA (reference sequence). The CDR3 runs 15 residues. The CDR3 reads CSARYYGRLNTEAFF. The DNA of the CDR3 is TGCAGTGCTAGATATTACGGGAGATTAAACACTGAAGCTTTCTTT.

This sequence joins TRBV10-3 and TRBJ2-2; the D gene is possibly TRBD1 (6 bases). V lost 0 bases and J 0 bases, leaving 11 bases between the germline ends. The CDR3 covers 17 residues. In germline, CDR1 is ENHRY, CDR2 SYGVKD. DNA for the CDR3: TGTGCCATCAGTGAGTCGACAGGAATTACGAACACCGGGGAGCTGTTTTTT. The encoded protein is CAISESTGITNTGELFF.

V gene TRBV10-3 combines with J gene TRBJ2-2; D remains unclear. Trimming shortened V by 0 bases and J by 6 bases, and 5 bases separated the two germline ends. The CDR3 length is 13 residues. CDR1 is ENHRY, CDR2 SYGVKD, per germline. The CDR3 region has the DNA TGTGCCATCAGTGAGTCTCGTCCCGGGGAGCTGTTTTTT. This sequence encodes CAISESRPGELFF.

The chain uses TRBV21-1 and TRBJ2-3; TRBD2 is the table's D call, not checked against the DNA. TRBV21-1 is deemed a pseudogene. CDR3 length: 19 residues. The CDR3 bases are TGTGCCAGCAGCCGCTCCCGGGAATTAGCGGGAGTGAGCACAGATACGCAGTATTTT. The encoded protein is CASSRSRELAGVSTDTQYF.